One and the same sample provided the 17 T cell receptor beta chains below, sequenced in a study of T cell clonotyping in hematopoietic cell transplantation. Time point specified: recipient sample about 28 days before transplant, after cytoreduction. The assay was immunoSEQ multiplex PCR, and TCRdb's table has in-frame clones only and misses some. The sample gives tens of thousands of clones, less than 96% of which show up once; under 2% is in the top ten. Specimen: peripheral blood mononuclear cells, collected before stem cell transplant. The receptors were sampled from a woman between 50 and 59 years old with acute myeloid leukemia. Some clones in this sample may be carry-over from other donors' samples.

CDR3 nucleotides: TGTGCCAGCAGTGAGAGGACTAGTCAGACAGATACGCAGTATTTT. Amino acids: CASSERTSQTDTQYF. This chain joins TRBV2 and TRBJ2-3, with 7 bases identical to TRBD2. The germline gives CDR1 SNHLY, CDR2 FYNNEI. This CDR3 comprises 15 residues. Trimming cost V 3 bases and J 3 bases; bases outside gene matches: 6. Together with reference TRBV2 and TRBJ2-3, the CDR3 gives the full variable domain: EPEVTQTPSHQVTQMGQEVILRCVPISNHLYFYWYRQILGQKVEFLVSFYNNEISEKSEIFDDQFSVERPDGSNFTLKIRSTKLEDSAMYFCASSERTSQTDTQYFGPGTRLTVL.

The rearrangement uses TRBV30 and TRBJ1-4; D possibly corresponds to TRBD1 (5 bases). The V end lost 0 bases, the J end lost 2 bases, and 13 bases lay between the germline ends. Per the germline V gene, CDR1 is GTSNPN and CDR2 is SVGIG (reference sequence). There are 16 residues in the CDR3. The CDR3 DNA sequence: TGTGCCTGGAGTGTATCAGGGTATGCGACTAATGAAAAACTGTTTTTT. This gives the protein CAWSVSGYATNEKLFF.

The V gene is TRBV28, the J gene TRBJ1-4; D gene uncertain. Germline-derived CDR1 and CDR2 are MDHEN and SYDVKM. V was shortened by 4 bases and J by 3 bases, with 9 bases between the two germline ends. The length of the CDR3 is 14 residues. CDR3 sequence reads: CASSSGVSNEKLFF. Here the CDR3 DNA reads TGTGCCAGCAGTTCCGGGGTGTCTAATGAAAAACTGTTTTTT.

In DNA form, the CDR3 reads TGTGCCAGCGGTCCCGGGACAGGGGGCAGAGGCTACACCTTC. Amino acids: CASGPGTGGRGYTF. The chain employs TRBV27 and TRBJ1-2; 12 bases agree with TRBD1. The CDR3 runs 14 residues. The germline gives CDR1 MNHEY, CDR2 SMNVEV (reference sequence). The V and J ends lost 8 bases and 8 bases, in that order; junction bases with no gene match: 9.

This sequence joins TRBV14 and TRBJ2-2; D perhaps matches TRBD2 (6 bases). The germline V gene encodes CDR1 SGHDN and CDR2 FVKESK. The CDR3 is 14 residues long. Trimming cost V 4 bases and J 5 bases, with 11 bases left between them. CDR3 in amino acids: CASSLGGGTGELFF. Written as DNA, the CDR3 is TGTGCCAGCAGCCTTGGTGGGGGGACCGGGGAGCTGTTTTTT.

The chain is built from TRBV20-1 and TRBJ1-4; D remains ambiguous. Trimming took off 6 bases at V and 10 bases at J, with 12 bases between the two ends. The germline V gene has CDR1 DFQATT and CDR2 SNEGSKA (reference sequence). This CDR3 is 11 amino acids long. CDR3 nucleotide sequence: TGCAGTGCGACACGGGAGGGAAAACTGTTTTTT. This codes for CSATREGKLFF.

The rearrangement uses TRBV25-1 and TRBJ2-1; no clear D gene. CDR1 and CDR2 (germline): MGHDK, SYGVNS. The V end was cut by 1 base, the J end by 6 bases, with 7 bases between. The CDR3 totals 13 residues. The CDR3 is CASSEWSTNEQFF. CDR3 nucleotides: TGTGCCAGCAGTGAATGGTCGACCAATGAGCAGTTCTTC.

This sequence joins TRBV11-2 and TRBJ2-1; 9 positions agree with TRBD1. V shed 0 bases and J 2 bases; nucleotides not matched to a gene: 5. The germline V gene has CDR1 SGHAT and CDR2 FQNNGV. The CDR3 length is 17 residues. In nucleotides, the CDR3 is TGTGCCAGCAGCTTAGATGGGACAGGGCCTACCTACAATGAGCAGTTCTTC. Residues: CASSLDGTGPTYNEQFF.

The chain has TRBV4-1 and TRBJ1-4, with TRBD1 matching 7 bases. The CDR3 covers 15 residues. V shed 4 bases, J shed 8 bases, and the junction held 10 bases outside the gene matches. The germline gives CDR1 MGHRA, CDR2 YSYEKL. The CDR3 nucleotides read TGCGCCAGCAGCCTAGTGACAGGGTTTCGCGAAAAACTGTTTTTT. The encoded protein is CASSLVTGFREKLFF.

This clone was detected only a few times. The chain recombines TRBV11-2 with TRBJ1-2, with D possibly being TRBD1 (5 bases). The ends were cut back, 0 bases at V and 8 bases at J, with 13 bases in the middle. This CDR3 is built from 14 residues. Germline lookup yields CDR1 SGHAT and CDR2 FQNNGV. For the CDR3, the DNA is TGTGCCAGCAGCTTAGATCTGGGGGGTTTGGGCTACACCTTC. The encoded protein is CASSLDLGGLGYTF.

The CDR3 bases are TGTGCCAGCAGCCTCCGGGACCCCATTCTGGAACTGTTTTTT. It yields the protein CASSLRDPILELFF. The V and J genes are TRBV28 and TRBJ1-4, with D maybe TRBD1 (5 bases). The CDR3 contains 14 residues. Germline CDR1 reads MDHEN; CDR2 reads SYDVKM. With 6 bases removed from V and 12 bases from J, the gap between germline ends came to 20 bases. Drawing the rest from reference TRBV28 and TRBJ1-4, the complete variable domain is DVKVTQSSRYLVKRTGEKVFLECVQDMDHENMFWYRQDPGLGLRLIYFSYDVKMKEKGDIPEGYSVSREKKERFSLILESASTNQTSMYLCASSLRDPILELFFGSGTQLSVL.

In this sample, this clone turned up a few times. This chain links TRBV28 with TRBJ2-1; D gene uncertain. This CDR3 comprises 15 residues. The germline V and J ends were trimmed by 2 bases and 3 bases, with 11 bases remaining between them. Germline values: CDR1 MDHEN, CDR2 SYDVKM. CDR3 sequence: CASSLSSMFYNEQFF. Written as DNA, the CDR3 is TGTGCCAGCAGTTTAAGCTCAATGTTCTACAATGAGCAGTTCTTC. Complete variable domain (other parts from reference TRBV28 and TRBJ2-1): DVKVTQSSRYLVKRTGEKVFLECVQDMDHENMFWYRQDPGLGLRLIYFSYDVKMKEKGDIPEGYSVSREKKERFSLILESASTNQTSMYLCASSLSSMFYNEQFFGPGTRLTVL.

The chain carries TRBV6-5 and TRBJ2-7; perhaps TRBD1 as D (6 bases). V was clipped by 8 bases and J by 6 bases, with 11 bases between them. This CDR3 region has 11 residues. CDR1 is MNHEY, CDR2 SVGAGI, per germline. The chain's CDR3 is CASGRGGEQYF. DNA for the CDR3: TGTGCCAGCGGTAGAGGGGGCGAGCAGTACTTC.

The gene calls are TRBV5-8 and TRBJ1-2, with TRBD1 identical over 8 bases. The germline V gene has CDR1 SGHTS and CDR2 YDEGEE. The CDR3 loop spans 15 amino acids. The J segment lost 4 bases and the V segment lost 4 bases, leaving 9 bases of the junction unmatched. The DNA for the CDR3 is TGTGCCAGCAGCCCCGGACAGGGCATTATCTATGGCTACACCTTC. Encoded protein: CASSPGQGIIYGYTF.

For this clone: The junction differs from germline at one of its ends, possibly a read error. V usage is TRBV7-2 and J usage is TRBJ2-1; 8 bases agree with TRBD2. The CDR3 has 15 residues. The V gene's germline CDR1 is SGHTA and CDR2 FQGNSA. The CDR3: CASSLAGTRGNEQFF. The CDR3 DNA reads TGTGCCAGCAGCCTAGCAGGGACTAGGGGCAATGAGCAGTTCTTC.

The chain couples TRBV29-1 to TRBJ1-4, with D tentatively TRBD1 (6 bases). Trimming removed 0 bases from V and 8 bases from J, with 13 bases in between. CDR1 and CDR2 from the germline V gene are SQVTM and ANQGSEA. This CDR3 has 14 residues. The CDR3 sequence: CSVEDWGAEEKLFF. In nucleotides, the CDR3 is TGCAGCGTTGAAGATTGGGGGGCTGAAGAAAAACTGTTTTTT.

This chain joins TRBV2 and TRBJ2-1, with 8 bases that match TRBD2. Germline lookup yields CDR1 SNHLY and CDR2 FYNNEI. The CDR3 runs 15 residues. V was clipped by 1 base and J by 2 bases; unmatched bases: 1. The CDR3 nucleotides read TGTGCCAGCAGTGAAGAAGCGGGGGCCTACAATGAGCAGTTCTTC. Amino acid sequence: CASSEEAGAYNEQFF.